The clone carrying this TCR beta chain turned up a few times. Its antigen is unknown. The sample comes from a study of shared clonotypes between healthy human individuals. CDR3 size: 16 residues. Unmatched junction bases numbered 7, after V lost 5 bases and J lost 7 bases. CDR1 is SEHNR and CDR2 is FQNEAQ in the germline V gene (reference sequence). It was into CD45RA+ naive and CD45RA-negative memory subsets that the CD4+ cells were split. Measured with immunoSEQ multiplex PCR; TCRdb has only the in-frame clones, and not every one. This table holds 2.3 million or so clones, 90% to 95% found once. The study's findings and limits: Collection of samples was limited to blood; tissue repertoires likely differ. Naive subsets tended to show greater estimated richness than memory subsets. Rarefaction exposed incomplete sorted-subset sequencing despite large depth.

The chain is built from TRBV7-9 and TRBJ2-1, with 14 positions matching TRBD2. The receptor was isolated from a man younger than 35 in good health. Some clones in this sample may be carry-over from other donors' samples. The specimen was naive CD4+ T cells from PBMCs. As for subset: CD45RA+ positively selected. The CDR3 reads CASSPRGLAGGNEQFF. Here the CDR3 DNA reads TGTGCCAGCAGCCCTCGCGGACTAGCGGGGGGTAATGAGCAGTTCTTC.